This TCR beta chain stems from a study of cytomegalovirus exposure and HLA in healthy donors. The study sampled nominally healthy donors, though unrecorded immune exposures were likely. The table lists this clone with a count of one. Its antigen is still unknown. Primers for the PCR totalled 60 Vbeta and 13 Jbeta. Assay: immunoSEQ multiplex PCR; the TCRdb copy retains only in-frame clones and omits some. The sample includes more than 150,000 clones, roughly 80% of them seen just once. Study outcomes and limitations: In most subjects, TCR beta sequences reportedly gave accurate predictions of HLA-A and HLA-B alleles. The study labeled about 160 TCR beta chains cytomegalovirus-associated.

The sample comprised PBMCs. This receptor was obtained from a woman in her forties or fifties in good health and CMV-seropositive.

CDR3 amino acids: CASSQDPRGRQTQYF. CDR3 bases: TGTGCCAGCAGCCAAGATCCCAGGGGGCGACAGACCCAGTACTTC. The gene calls are TRBV4-2 and TRBJ2-5, with 8 bases fitting TRBD1. V lost 0 bases, J lost 6 bases, and 6 bases stayed unmatched. The germline gives CDR1 LGHNA, CDR2 YNFKEQ. The CDR3 sequence is 15 residues long.